These 4 T cell receptor beta chains came from one sample sequenced in a study of T-cell reconstitution after alpha-beta-depleted transplantation in children listed by TCRdb under 2016. Library creation used PCR. The instrument was an Illumina HiSeq 2500. TCR library preparation used molecular barcoding, with unique molecular identifiers applied to normalize quantification of the TCRbeta repertoire. Using fastp trimming at Q25 and MiXCR clonotype assembly, TCRdb reanalyzed the public sequencing data and kept in-frame beta chains. Under each unique CDR3 protein, matching rows form one entry showing the most common genes and DNA. The sample table records around 200,000 distinct CDR3 sequences; approximately 7% of these occur just once. The ten largest clones represent 3% to 3.5% of the sample. Sequences were derived from PBMCs from the stem cell graft donor, sampled from the stem cell graft. Every receptor here comes from a human donor who donated a stem cell graft to a child with Wiskott-Aldrich syndrome.

This clonotype was counted ten times or more. J is TRBJ2-3 and V is TRBV12-3 or TRBV12-4, with D unclear. This CDR3 has 13 amino acids. Trimming pared 5 bases from V and 8 bases from J, leaving 14 bases between. As DNA, the CDR3 is TGTGCCAGCAGTCCCATAAACCAGGTTACGCAGTATTTT. It is translated as CASSPINQVTQYF.

This clonotype was recorded a few times. The rearrangement links TRBV6-2 or TRBV6-3 to TRBJ2-7; D is possibly TRBD1 (5 bases). Germline CDR1 MNHEY, CDR2 SVGEGT. V lost 10 bases to trimming and J lost 0 bases, with 10 bases between them. The CDR3 consists of 12 residues. CDR3 residues: CATEDISYEQYF. The CDR3 region has the DNA TGTGCCACCGAGGACATCTCCTACGAGCAGTACTTC.

This clonotype has a count of ten or more. The chain carries TRBV20-1 and TRBJ1-1; unclear D gene. Per the germline V gene, CDR1 is DFQATT and CDR2 is SNEGSKA (reference sequence). The CDR3 loop spans 12 amino acids. V lost 6 bases, J lost 5 bases, and 13 bases lay in between. CDR3 DNA sequence: TGCAGTGCCCTCATAGGGCGGACTGAAGCTTTCTTT. Protein product: CSALIGRTEAFF.

This clonotype has ten or more counts. This sequence joins TRBV12-3 or TRBV12-4 and TRBJ2-7; D may correspond to TRBD1 or TRBD2 (5 bases each). The CDR3 contains 11 residues. Trimming removed 5 bases from V and 7 bases from J, with 9 bases in between. This CDR3 is CASSRGREQYF. The CDR3, as DNA: TGTGCCAGCAGTCGGGGCCGGGAGCAGTACTTC.